This TCR beta chain was observed in a study of blood T cell repertoires in COVID-19. Study-wide background: From the United States, Italy and Spain came samples of acute and convalescent COVID-19. PBMCs, B-cell-depleted T cells, or T cells provided the cDNA or gDNA that made up the material.

This clone showed up just a few times. Original handling: Reference gene primers were amplified, and this amplification served to estimate nucleated cell counts. Method: immunoSEQ multiplex PCR; TCRdb's copy keeps in-frame clones and lacks some. Clone size and V and J calls were adopted from that table, with D and trimming inferred from the DNA. The sample lists about 120,000 clones; around 79% were seen once. Germline V gives CDR1 SGHAT, CDR2 FQNNGV. This CDR3 is 16 amino acids long. Deletions cut 5 bases from V and 3 bases from J, with 16 bases between. The receptor was derived from a man in his forties or fifties with acute or convalescent COVID-19. The chain has TRBV11-2 and TRBJ2-2; D may be TRBD2 (5 bases). The sample comprised peripheral blood. CDR3 bases: TGTGCCAGCAGCCAACCCAGAGCCGGGGACACCGGGGAGCTGTTTTTT. Its protein is CASSQPRAGDTGELFF. The variable domain in full, completed from reference TRBV11-2 and TRBJ2-2, reads EAGVAQSPRYKIIEKRQSVAFWCNPISGHATLYWYQQILGQGPKLLIQFQNNGVVDDSQLPKDRFSAERLKGVDSTLKIQPAKLEDSAVYLCASSQPRAGDTGELFFGEGSRLTVL.